This is a list of T cell receptor beta chains from one sample in a study of blood T cell repertoires in COVID-19. TCRdb's table, derived via immunoSEQ multiplex PCR, lists solely in-frame clones and lacks some. The table has roughly 230,000 clones, around 84% seen once. Input material: peripheral blood. The receptors derive from a man aged 40-55 years with acute or convalescent COVID-19. Both conserved end residues are part of each CDR3. The D gene is left open where the match is weak. A row's size may be missing; if present it is once, few, many or a size class.

J: TRBJ1-6
V: TRBV18
size: .
D: .
DNA: TGTGCCAGCTCGGCCATCGAGGATTCACCCCTCCACTTT
CDR3: CASSAIEDSPLHF

J: TRBJ1-5
V: TRBV19
size: .
D: TRBD1
DNA: TGTGCCAGTAGTCCTTACACAGGGGTCGGCAATCAGCCCCAGCATTTT
CDR3: CASSPYTGVGNQPQHF

J: TRBJ1-1
V: TRBV9
size: .
D: .
DNA: TGTGCCAGCAGCGGGGACATCCACACTGAAGCTTTCTTT
CDR3: CASSGDIHTEAFF

J: TRBJ2-7
V: TRBV10-1
size: .
D: TRBD1
DNA: TGCGCCAGCAGTGAGTCGGCCGGGACAGGGGACTCCTACGAGCAGTACTTC
CDR3: CASSESAGTGDSYEQYF

J: TRBJ1-5
V: TRBV7-2
size: few
D: .
DNA: TGTGCCAGCAGCTTTAATTTTCAGCCCCAGCATTTT
CDR3: CASSFNFQPQHF

J: TRBJ1-1
V: TRBV2
size: .
D: .
DNA: TGTGCCAGCAGGGGTGGGGGCTGGTCTGAAGCTTTCTTT
CDR3: CASRGGGWSEAFF

J: TRBJ2-7
V: TRBV4-2
size: .
D: .
DNA: TGTGCCAGCAGCCAAGAGACAAGCTCCTACGAGCAGTACTTC
CDR3: CASSQETSSYEQYF

J: TRBJ1-3
V: TRBV19
size: .
D: .
DNA: TGTGCCAGTATCGCCGGTCCCCCGGTAAACACCATATATTTT
CDR3: CASIAGPPVNTIYF

J: TRBJ1-2
V: TRBV19
size: .
D: .
DNA: TGTGCCAGTAGTCCTTATCCCCTAGGGGATGGCTACACCTTC
CDR3: CASSPYPLGDGYTF

J: TRBJ1-4
V: TRBV29-1
size: .
D: .
DNA: TGCAGCGTTGAACCCTTACAGGGAACTGAAAAACTGTTTTTT
CDR3: CSVEPLQGTEKLFF